This TCR beta chain was identified during a study of blood T cell repertoires in COVID-19. Study background: The United States, Italy and Spain provided the acute and convalescent COVID-19 samples. Sample material is recorded as cDNA or gDNA derived from T cells, B-cell-depleted T cells, or PBMCs.

The CDR3 is made up of 12 amino acids. Trimming took 3 bases from V and 8 from J, leaving 7 bases between them. Original processing notes: Quantification of nucleated cells was approximated via reference gene primer amplification. The table came from immunoSEQ multiplex PCR; TCRdb's copy has only in-frame clones and leaves some out. Clone size and V and J calls were adopted from that table, with D and trimming inferred from the DNA. The data show tens of thousands of clones, with around 81% seen just once and approximately 16% held by the top ten. The sequencing input was peripheral blood. The receptor was derived from a human donor in a cohort sampled during active COVID-19. This chain joins TRBV12-3 or TRBV12-4 and TRBJ1-4; D is ambiguous. CDR3 loop: CASSFAREKLFF. DNA of the CDR3: TGTGCCAGCAGTTTTGCGAGAGAAAAACTGTTTTTT.